The 32 T cell receptor beta chains presented below share a single source sample, sequenced in a study of control samples from healthy donors and cancer patients (TCRdb year 2020). To prepare the library, the immunoSEQ multiplex PCR assay was applied. The source is immuneACCESS, and TCRdb retained only in-frame sequences with V and J called. Part of the clones is not carried over; for the studies checked, unresolved V genes explain less than half of this, and the remainder is unexplained. The sample contains fewer than 200,000 clones, approximately 94% of them found a single time. Together, the top ten hold approximately 14% of the sample. Sequenced: PBMCs. The receptors were sampled from a man aged 55 to 70 with colorectal cancer.

This CDR3 reads CASSPGSTNIQYF. CDR3 nucleotides: TGTGCCAGCTCCCCCGGAAGTACTAACATTCAGTACTTC. This sequence joins TRBV2 and TRBJ2-4; D not certain. The V end lost 8 bases, the J end lost 7 bases, and 15 bases lay between the germline ends. The length of the CDR3 is 13 residues. Germline CDR1 reads SNHLY; CDR2 reads FYNNEI.

The genes are TRBV4-1 and TRBJ1-2; 8 bases fit TRBD1. The CDR3 is 16 residues long. Trimming at V came to 4 bases and at J to 4 bases, leaving 11 bases not matched to a gene. Germline CDR1 is MGHRA and CDR2 is YSYEKL. CDR3 in amino acids: CASSPEGTGFIYGYTF. The CDR3 coding sequence is TGCGCCAGCAGCCCGGAGGGGACAGGCTTTATCTATGGCTACACCTTC.

V gene TRBV2 combines with J gene TRBJ1-3, with D unclear. The V gene's germline CDR1 is SNHLY and CDR2 FYNNEI. CDR3 size: 14 residues. Trimming took 6 bases from V and 0 from J, leaving 9 bases between them. CDR3 region: CASRTAHSGNTIYF. CDR3 in DNA: TGTGCCAGCAGGACCGCGCACTCTGGAAACACCATATATTTT.

The chain employs TRBV7-2 and TRBJ2-5; 10 nucleotides agree with TRBD2. The CDR3 is 15 residues long. The ends lost 4 bases at V and 2 bases at J; junction bases unmatched: 4. Germline-derived CDR1 and CDR2 are SGHTA and FQGNSA. CDR3 loop: CASSSYSGGQETQYF. The CDR3 nucleotides read TGTGCCAGCAGCTCCTATAGCGGGGGGCAAGAGACCCAGTACTTC.

The V call is TRBV19, the J call TRBJ2-1, with 8 positions matching TRBD2. The CDR3 sequence is 16 residues long. V lost 2 bases, J lost 2 bases, and 5 bases stayed unmatched. Germline V CDR1 and CDR2: LNHDA, SQIVND (reference sequence). The CDR3 DNA follows: TGTGCCAGTAGTATATCGGGGACTAGAACCTACAATGAGCAGTTCTTC. Translating gives CASSISGTRTYNEQFF.

J is TRBJ1-1 and V is TRBV11-2, with a possible D match to TRBD1 (5 bases). V lost 5 bases, J lost 1 base, and 17 bases lay in between. The CDR3 has 16 amino acids. From germline, CDR1 is SGHAT and CDR2 FQNNGV. The CDR3 spells CASSVVGGAGNTEAFF. As DNA, the CDR3 is TGTGCCAGCAGCGTAGTGGGGGGAGCCGGGAACACTGAAGCTTTCTTT.

The CDR3 is CASSLRPSGGPYEQYF. CDR3 bases: TGCGCCAGCAGCTTGAGGCCTAGCGGGGGACCCTACGAGCAGTACTTC. This chain uses TRBV5-1 with TRBJ2-7, with 10 bases matching TRBD2. In germline, CDR1 is SGHRS, CDR2 YFSETQ. Germline trimming cut 1 base from V and 2 bases from J; bases unmatched to any gene: 6. The CDR3 runs 16 residues.

This chain joins TRBV11-2 and TRBJ1-1; D might be TRBD1 (5 bases). Germline-derived CDR1 and CDR2 are SGHAT and FQNNGV. V was shortened by 4 bases and J by 0 bases, with 6 bases between the two germline ends. The CDR3 loop spans 13 amino acids. The CDR3 nucleotides are TGTGCCAGCAGCTCCAGGGTGAACACTGAAGCTTTCTTT. Translation: CASSSRVNTEAFF.

The chain links TRBV6-2 or TRBV6-3 to TRBJ1-2, with 7 bases lining up with TRBD1. With V trimmed by 5 bases and J by 3 bases, 9 bases remained unmatched. CDR1 MNHEY and CDR2 SVGEGT come from the germline V gene. The CDR3 runs to 15 residues. The CDR3 protein is CASSTRQGEHYGYTF. CDR3 sequence (DNA): TGTGCCAGCAGTACGAGACAGGGTGAACACTATGGCTACACCTTC.

The J gene is TRBJ2-2, the V gene TRBV6-5; perhaps TRBD1 as D (6 bases). Germline CDR1 is MNHEY and CDR2 is SVGAGI. This CDR3 spans 15 amino acids. V lost 4 bases and J lost 1, with 10 bases in between. The CDR3, as DNA: TGTGCCAGCAGTTTAAGGACAGTGAACACCGGGGAGCTGTTTTTT. Amino acid sequence: CASSLRTVNTGELFF.

The rearrangement uses TRBV9 and TRBJ1-1; no reliable D call. This CDR3 region has 12 residues. Trimming shortened V by 0 bases and J by 8 bases, and 8 bases separated the two germline ends. Germline values: CDR1 SGDLS, CDR2 YYNGEE. The CDR3, as DNA: TGTGCCAGCAGCGTAGGAGTGGGAGAAGCTTTCTTT. It specifies CASSVGVGEAFF. Full variable domain (outside the CDR3, taken from reference TRBV9 and TRBJ1-1): DSGVTQTPKHLITATGQRVTLRCSPRSGDLSVYWYQQSLDQGLQFLIQYYNGEERAKGNILERFSAQQFPDLHSELNLSSLELGDSALYFCASSVGVGEAFFGQGTRLTVV.

The J gene is TRBJ1-1, the V gene TRBV5-1; a weak D match, TRBD1 (6 bases). Germline assignment: CDR1 SGHRS and CDR2 YFSETQ. The CDR3 is 14 residues long. V lost 4 bases to trimming and J lost 7 bases, with 17 bases between them. In nucleotides, the CDR3 is TGCGCCAGCAGCCTAGGGGGGCCAGCTGATGAAGCTTTCTTT. Amino acid sequence: CASSLGGPADEAFF.

V and J are TRBV19 and TRBJ1-4; 8 nucleotides match TRBD1. CDR1 is LNHDA and CDR2 is SQIVND in the germline V gene (reference sequence). The CDR3 is 16 residues long. Trimming took 6 bases from V and 0 from J; bases not matched to a gene: 6. CDR3 loop: CASRDRVWATNEKLFF. The CDR3 DNA reads TGTGCCAGTAGGGACAGGGTGTGGGCAACTAATGAAAAACTGTTTTTT. The variable domain in full, completed from reference TRBV19 and TRBJ1-4, reads DGGITQSPKYLFRKEGQNVTLSCEQNLNHDAMYWYRQDPGQGLRLIYYSQIVNDFQKGDIAEGYSVSREKKESFPLTVTSAQKNPTAFYLCASRDRVWATNEKLFFGSGTQLSVL.

The V and J genes are TRBV18 and TRBJ2-1, with D possibly matching TRBD2 (5 bases). The ends were cut back, 3 bases at V and 0 bases at J, with 9 bases in the middle. The CDR3 is 15 residues long. Per the germline V gene, CDR1 is KGHSH and CDR2 is LQKENI. The CDR3 protein is CASSPPGSSYNEQFF. In DNA, the CDR3 is TGTGCCAGCTCACCCCCTGGGAGCTCCTACAATGAGCAGTTCTTC.

A single count supports this clone. The CDR3 reads CASSGGLNTEAFF. CDR3 DNA: TGCGCCAGCAGCGGGGGGTTGAACACTGAAGCTTTCTTT. The gene calls are TRBV5-1 and TRBJ1-1, with a tentative D call TRBD1 (5 bases). Germline loops: CDR1 SGHRS, CDR2 YFSETQ. V was trimmed by 4 bases and J by 0 bases, leaving 7 bases between them. The CDR3 runs 13 residues.

This clone was recorded only once. The chain links TRBV10-3 to TRBJ1-4; TRBD1 aligns across 7 bases. The germline gives CDR1 ENHRY, CDR2 SYGVKD. J lost 1 base, V lost 2 bases, and 7 bases had no gene match. CDR3 size: 17 residues. CDR3 sequence: CAISEGRGQGTNEKLFF. For the CDR3, the DNA is TGTGCCATCAGTGAGGGGAGGGGGCAGGGAACTAATGAAAAACTGTTTTTT.

This clone was recorded only once. The V and J genes are TRBV10-1 and TRBJ1-1; TRBD1 aligns across 7 bases. V lost 8 bases, J lost 1 base, and 10 bases stayed unmatched. Germline V CDR1 and CDR2: WNHNN, SYGVQD (reference sequence). The CDR3 totals 15 residues. The CDR3 DNA sequence: TGCGCCAGCCAAAAAGAACAGGGGTGGAACACTGAAGCTTTCTTT. Translated: CASQKEQGWNTEAFF.

This clone was detected once. The chain uses TRBV12-3 or TRBV12-4 and TRBJ2-5, with D perhaps given as TRBD1 or TRBD2 (5 bases each). V shed 5 bases and J shed 5 bases, with 12 bases lying between them. CDR3 length: 13 residues. The CDR3 spells CASSPTWGETQYF. The CDR3 DNA reads as TGTGCCAGCAGTCCCACCTGGGGGGAGACCCAGTACTTC.

This clone appeared a single time. The gene calls are TRBV30 and TRBJ1-6; TRBD1 might be the D (5 bases). V shed 2 bases and J shed 1 base, with 9 bases lying between them. CDR1 is GTSNPN, CDR2 SVGIG, per germline (reference sequence). The CDR3 totals 15 residues. CDR3 amino acids: CAWSPSGSYNSPLHF. The CDR3 bases are TGTGCCTGGAGTCCATCAGGGTCCTATAATTCACCCCTCCACTTT.

This chain uses TRBV6-5 with TRBJ1-3; D is ambiguous. The CDR3 is made up of 14 amino acids. Germline V lookup: CDR1 MNHEY, CDR2 SVGAGI. The V gene lost 6 bases and the J gene lost 0 bases, with 9 bases spanning the gap. The CDR3 is CASSLVRSGNTIYF. The CDR3 nucleotides read TGTGCCAGCAGCCTGGTCCGCTCTGGAAACACCATATATTTT.

This chain links TRBV29-1 with TRBJ1-1; 10 nucleotides agree with TRBD1. V gave up 4 bases and J gave up 8 bases; unmatched junction bases: 7. Germline V gene sequence: CDR1 SQVTM, CDR2 ANQGSEA. This CDR3 is 13 amino acids long. The CDR3 loop reads CSVAQGQGTEAFF. The CDR3 coding sequence is TGCAGCGTTGCCCAGGGACAGGGGACAGAAGCTTTCTTT.

The chain uses TRBV7-9 and TRBJ2-7, with D tentatively TRBD1 (6 bases). This CDR3 comprises 15 residues. Trimming pared 5 bases from V and 2 bases from J, leaving 16 bases between. The germline V gene encodes CDR1 SEHNR and CDR2 FQNEAQ (reference sequence). The DNA of the CDR3 is TGTGCCAGCAGCCTACCCGCACAGGGAACCTACGAGCAGTACTTC. Its translation is CASSLPAQGTYEQYF.

J is TRBJ2-1 and V is TRBV9, with 10 positions matching TRBD2. Germline CDR1 is SGDLS and CDR2 is YYNGEE. Trimming at V came to 0 bases and at J to 6 bases, leaving 6 bases not matched to a gene. The CDR3 sequence is 16 residues long. The CDR3 DNA follows: TGTGCCAGCAGCGTAGAAGCGGGGGGGCCGGGCAATGAGCAGTTCTTC. It translates to CASSVEAGGPGNEQFF.

This clone has only a few counts. CDR3 DNA sequence: TGTGCCAGCAGTTTACCGCAGGGGGAAGCTTTCTTT. Its protein product is CASSLPQGEAFF. This sequence joins TRBV28 and TRBJ1-1, with D maybe TRBD1 (6 bases). V was clipped by 2 bases and J by 8 bases, with 9 bases between them. The CDR3 has 12 residues. The germline V gene has CDR1 MDHEN and CDR2 SYDVKM.

This sequence joins TRBV28 and TRBJ2-7; D ambiguous. Germline V gene data show CDR1 as MDHEN and CDR2 as SYDVKM. Trimming took off 1 base at V and 3 bases at J, with 4 bases between the two ends. This CDR3 has 12 amino acids. DNA of the CDR3: TGTGCCAGCAGTTTATCAGACTACGAGCAGTACTTC. Translated: CASSLSDYEQYF.

V is TRBV18 and J is TRBJ1-2, with 10 bases matching TRBD1. V shed 5 bases, J shed 6 bases, and the junction held 3 bases outside the gene matches. The germline CDR1 and CDR2 sequences are KGHSH and LQKENI. This CDR3 has 13 residues. CDR3 bases: TGTGCCAGCTCAAGGGACAGGGGAAATGGCTACACCTTC. It encodes CASSRDRGNGYTF.

The chain couples TRBV6-2 or TRBV6-3 to TRBJ2-5; D uncertain. Germline V gene lookup returns CDR1 MNHEY and CDR2 SVGEGT. V was cut by 2 bases and J by 5 bases, with 9 bases left in between. This CDR3 has 13 residues. CDR3 sequence (DNA): TGTGCCAGCAGTTACGTGGGCTCGGAGACCCAGTACTTC. It yields the protein CASSYVGSETQYF.

The CDR3 coding sequence is TGTGCCAGTAGTATCCCAGGTAATCGAGACATTCAGTACTTC. Its translation is CASSIPGNRDIQYF. V and J are TRBV19 and TRBJ2-4; D gene uncertain. The CDR3 loop spans 14 amino acids. Per the germline V gene, CDR1 is LNHDA and CDR2 is SQIVND (reference sequence). V was trimmed by 3 bases and J by 8 bases, leaving 14 bases between them.

The chain uses TRBV6-5 and TRBJ2-5; D gene unclear. Germline assignment: CDR1 MNHEY and CDR2 SVGAGI. Trimming pared 0 bases from V and 4 bases from J, leaving 15 bases between. The CDR3 covers 16 residues. Here the CDR3 reads CASSYSGSPRAETQYF. As DNA, the CDR3 is TGTGCCAGCAGTTACTCAGGGTCTCCCCGGGCAGAGACCCAGTACTTC.

The chain recombines TRBV7-2 with TRBJ1-6; TRBD1 matches 7 bases. This CDR3 comprises 15 residues. Germline CDR1 reads SGHTA; CDR2 reads FQGNSA. With 0 bases clipped from V and 7 bases from J, the junction kept 3 bases outside the gene matches. CDR3 region: CASSLAGTANSPLHF. CDR3 nucleotides: TGTGCCAGCAGCTTAGCCGGGACAGCAAATTCACCCCTCCACTTT.

V gene TRBV3-1 (or the pseudogene TRBV3-2) combines with J gene TRBJ1-2; TRBD1 might be the D (5 bases). This CDR3 spans 15 amino acids. Germline values: CDR1 LGHDT, CDR2 YNNKEL (reference sequence). V dropped 1 base and J dropped 3 bases, with 12 bases sitting between them. In DNA, the CDR3 is TGTGCCAGCAGCCAAGGAGGTAGGGGCTACTATGGCTACACCTTC. It codes for CASSQGGRGYYGYTF.

The chain is built from TRBV3-1 (or the pseudogene TRBV3-2) and TRBJ1-6; D gene unclear. Trimming took 0 bases from V and 4 from J, leaving 7 bases between them. The CDR3 is 15 amino acids. Looked up from germline, CDR1 is LGHDT and CDR2 is YNNKEL (reference sequence). CDR3 loop: CASSQDDRYNSPLHF. CDR3 in DNA: TGTGCCAGCAGCCAAGATGACCGTTATAATTCACCCCTCCACTTT.